This T cell receptor (beta chain) emerged from a study of blood T cell repertoires in COVID-19. This table comes from immunoSEQ multiplex PCR, and its TCRdb copy is limited to in-frame clones, with some not included. The sample includes some 160,000 clones, about 82% seen only once; the top ten take roughly 6.2%. CDR1 and CDR2 (germline): KGHSH, LQKENI. Trimming took off 4 bases at V and 3 bases at J, with 19 bases between the two ends. This CDR3 spans 17 amino acids. Sequenced input: PBMCs or T cells enriched from blood (not recorded which). The clonotype comes from a woman in her thirties or forties who had recovered from COVID-19. This chain connects TRBV18 to TRBJ2-1; D may be TRBD1 (6 bases). This chain's CDR3 is CASSLPAEQGIYNEQFF. The CDR3, as DNA: TGTGCCAGCTCACTACCAGCTGAACAGGGCATCTACAATGAGCAGTTCTTC.